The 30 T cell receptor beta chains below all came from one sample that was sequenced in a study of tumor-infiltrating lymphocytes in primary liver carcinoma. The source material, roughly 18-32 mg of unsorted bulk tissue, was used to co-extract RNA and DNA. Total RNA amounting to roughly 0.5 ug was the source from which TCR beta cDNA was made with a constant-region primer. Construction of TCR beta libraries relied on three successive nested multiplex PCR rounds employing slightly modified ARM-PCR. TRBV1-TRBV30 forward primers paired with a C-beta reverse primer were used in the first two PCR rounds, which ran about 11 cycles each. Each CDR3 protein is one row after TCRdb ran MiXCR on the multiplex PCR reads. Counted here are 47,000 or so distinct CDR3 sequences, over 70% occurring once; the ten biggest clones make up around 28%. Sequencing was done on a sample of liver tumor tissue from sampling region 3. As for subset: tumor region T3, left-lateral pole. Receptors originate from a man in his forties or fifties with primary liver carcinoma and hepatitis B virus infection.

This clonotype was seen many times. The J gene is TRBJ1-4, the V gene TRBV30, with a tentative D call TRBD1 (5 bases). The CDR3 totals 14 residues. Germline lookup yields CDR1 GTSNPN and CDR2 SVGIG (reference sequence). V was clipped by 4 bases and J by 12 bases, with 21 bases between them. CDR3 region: CAWKRTSPGTQLFF. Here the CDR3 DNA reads TGTGCCTGGAAAAGAACGTCCCCCGGGACCCAACTGTTTTTT.

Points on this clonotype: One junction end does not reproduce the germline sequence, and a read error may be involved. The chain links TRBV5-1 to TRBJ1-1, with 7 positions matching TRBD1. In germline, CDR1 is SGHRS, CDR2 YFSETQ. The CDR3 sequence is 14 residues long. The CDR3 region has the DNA TGCGCCAGCAGGGAGACAGGGTTGACCACTGAAACTTTCTTT. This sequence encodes CASRETGLTTETFF.

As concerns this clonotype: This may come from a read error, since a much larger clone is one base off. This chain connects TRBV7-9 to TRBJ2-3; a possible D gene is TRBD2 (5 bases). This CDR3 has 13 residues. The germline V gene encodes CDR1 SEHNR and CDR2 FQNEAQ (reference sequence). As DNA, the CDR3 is TGTGCCAGCTTGGAAAGCGGCACAGATACGCGGTATTTT. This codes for CASLESGTDTRYF.

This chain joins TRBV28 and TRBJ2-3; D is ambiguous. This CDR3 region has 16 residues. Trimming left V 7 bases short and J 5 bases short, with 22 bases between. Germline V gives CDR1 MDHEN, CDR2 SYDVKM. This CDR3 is CASNSAVTFVGDTQYF. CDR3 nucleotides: TGTGCCAGCAACTCCGCAGTGACTTTTGTGGGAGATACGCAGTATTTT.

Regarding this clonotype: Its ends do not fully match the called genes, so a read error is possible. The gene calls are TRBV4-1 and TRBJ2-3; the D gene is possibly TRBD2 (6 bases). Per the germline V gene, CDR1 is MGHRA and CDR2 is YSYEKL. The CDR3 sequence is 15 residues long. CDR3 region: CASSQEHSGRDTQYF. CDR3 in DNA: TGCGCCAGCAGCCAAGAACATAGCGGCAGAGATACACAGTATTTT.

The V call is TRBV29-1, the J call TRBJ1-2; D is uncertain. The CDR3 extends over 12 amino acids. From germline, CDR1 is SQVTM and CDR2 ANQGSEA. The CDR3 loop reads CTVWIWEVGYTF. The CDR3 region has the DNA TGCACTGTTTGGATATGGGAGGTCGGCTACACCTTC.

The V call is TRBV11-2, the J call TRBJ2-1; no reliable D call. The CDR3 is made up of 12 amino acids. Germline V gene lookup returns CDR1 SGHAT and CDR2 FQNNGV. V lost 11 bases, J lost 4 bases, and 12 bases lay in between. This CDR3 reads CAVSPEYNEQFF. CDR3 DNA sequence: TGTGCCGTCAGCCCTGAGTACAATGAGCAGTTCTTC.

CDR3 amino acids: CASSLGDRDKPQHF. CDR3 nucleotide sequence: TGTGCCAGCAGCTTAGGCGACAGGGATAAGCCCCAGCATTTT. The chain links TRBV13 to TRBJ1-5; 7 nucleotides agree with TRBD1. This CDR3 has 14 residues. With 0 bases clipped from V and 8 bases from J, the junction kept 4 bases outside the gene matches. From germline, CDR1 is PRHDT and CDR2 FYEKMQ (reference sequence).

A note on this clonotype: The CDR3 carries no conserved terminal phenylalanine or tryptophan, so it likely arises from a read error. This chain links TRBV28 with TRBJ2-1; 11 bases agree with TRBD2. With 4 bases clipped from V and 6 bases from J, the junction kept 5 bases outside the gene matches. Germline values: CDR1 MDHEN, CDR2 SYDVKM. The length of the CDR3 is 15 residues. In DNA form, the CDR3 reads TGTGCCAGCAGTTCCCGCCTAGCGGGAGGCAATGAGCAGTTCCTC. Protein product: CASSSRLAGGNEQFL.

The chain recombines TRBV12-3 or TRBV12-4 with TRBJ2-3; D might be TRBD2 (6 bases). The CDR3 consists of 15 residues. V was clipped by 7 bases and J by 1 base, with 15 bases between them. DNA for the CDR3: TGTGCCAGCACCCGACTAACGGGAGGCACAGATACGCAGTATTTT. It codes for CASTRLTGGTDTQYF.

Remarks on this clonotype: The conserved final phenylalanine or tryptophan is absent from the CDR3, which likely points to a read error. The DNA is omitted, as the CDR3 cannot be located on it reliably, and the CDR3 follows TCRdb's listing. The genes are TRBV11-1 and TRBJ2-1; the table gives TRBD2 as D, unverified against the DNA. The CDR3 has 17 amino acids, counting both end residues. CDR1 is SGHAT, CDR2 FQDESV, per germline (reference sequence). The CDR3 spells CACSLGLAGEVDNEEFL.

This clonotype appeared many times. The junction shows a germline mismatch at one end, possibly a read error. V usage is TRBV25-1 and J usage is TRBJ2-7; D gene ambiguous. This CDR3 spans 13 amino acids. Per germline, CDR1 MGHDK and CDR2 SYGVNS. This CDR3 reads CASSEEPSYEQYF. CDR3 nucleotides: TGTGCCAGCAGTGAGGAACCCTCCTATGAGCAGTACTTC.

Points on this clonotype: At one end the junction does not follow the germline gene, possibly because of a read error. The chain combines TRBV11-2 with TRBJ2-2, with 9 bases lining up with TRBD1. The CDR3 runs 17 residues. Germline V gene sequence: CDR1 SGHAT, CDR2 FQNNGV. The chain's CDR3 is CVSTFDRDRVDTGDLFF. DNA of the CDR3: TGTGTCAGCACCTTTGATCGGGACAGGGTCGACACCGGGGATCTGTTTTTT.

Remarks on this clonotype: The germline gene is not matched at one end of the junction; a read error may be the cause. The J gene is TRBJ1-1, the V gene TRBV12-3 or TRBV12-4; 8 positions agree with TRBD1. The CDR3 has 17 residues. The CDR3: CASGHGQGPLMNTEAFF. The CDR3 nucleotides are TGTGCCAGCGGGCACGGACAGGGCCCCCTGATGAATACTGAAGCTTTCTTT.

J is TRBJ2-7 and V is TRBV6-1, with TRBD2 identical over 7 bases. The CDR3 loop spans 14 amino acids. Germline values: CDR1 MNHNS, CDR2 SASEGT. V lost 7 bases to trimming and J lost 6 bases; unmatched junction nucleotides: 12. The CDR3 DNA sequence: TGTGCCAGCACCCCTGGCGGGAGTGGAGGCGAGCAGTACTTC. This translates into CASTPGGSGGEQYF.

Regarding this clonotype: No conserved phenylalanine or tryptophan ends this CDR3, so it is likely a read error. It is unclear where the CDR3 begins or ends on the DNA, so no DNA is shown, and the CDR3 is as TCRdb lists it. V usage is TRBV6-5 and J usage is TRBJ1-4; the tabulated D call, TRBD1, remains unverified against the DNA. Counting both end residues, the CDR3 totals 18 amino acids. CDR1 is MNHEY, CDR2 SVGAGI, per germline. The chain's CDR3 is CASSYRKGQGAPNEKLFS.

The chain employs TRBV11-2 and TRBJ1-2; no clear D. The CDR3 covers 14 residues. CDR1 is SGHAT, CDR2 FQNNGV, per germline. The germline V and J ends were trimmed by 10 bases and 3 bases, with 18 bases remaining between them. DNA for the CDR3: TGTGCCATCAGTCCAGCCGACATGGACTATGGCTACACCTTC. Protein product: CAISPADMDYGYTF.

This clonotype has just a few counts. CDR3 nucleotides: TGTGCCAGCAGAGAGGATCAGGGCGGCAATCAGCCCCAGCATTTT. Protein product: CASREDQGGNQPQHF. The chain combines TRBV2 with TRBJ1-5, with D possibly being TRBD1 (5 bases). The CDR3 is 15 amino acids. With 6 bases removed from V and 2 bases from J, the gap between germline ends came to 14 bases. Germline-derived CDR1 and CDR2 are SNHLY and FYNNEI.

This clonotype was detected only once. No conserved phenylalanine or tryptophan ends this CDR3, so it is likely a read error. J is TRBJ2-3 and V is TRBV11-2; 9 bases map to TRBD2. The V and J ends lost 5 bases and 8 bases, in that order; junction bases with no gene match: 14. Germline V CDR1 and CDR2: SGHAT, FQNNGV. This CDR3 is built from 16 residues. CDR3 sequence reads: CASSPPTSGSIGTQYL. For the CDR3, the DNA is TGTGCCAGCAGCCCCCCGACTAGCGGCAGCATAGGTACGCAGTATCTT.

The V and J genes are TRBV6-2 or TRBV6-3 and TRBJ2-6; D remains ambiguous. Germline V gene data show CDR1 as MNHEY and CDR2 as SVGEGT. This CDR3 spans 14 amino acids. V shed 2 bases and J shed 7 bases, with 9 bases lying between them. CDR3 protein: CASSYTSVANVLTF. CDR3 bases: TGTGCCAGCAGTTACACCTCTGTCGCCAACGTCCTGACTTTC.

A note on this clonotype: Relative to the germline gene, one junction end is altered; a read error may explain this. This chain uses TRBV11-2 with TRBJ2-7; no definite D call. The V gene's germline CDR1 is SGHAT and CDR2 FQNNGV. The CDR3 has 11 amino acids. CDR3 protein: CSSSLVYEQYF. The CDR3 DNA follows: TGTTCCAGCAGCTTAGTCTATGAGCAGTATTTC.

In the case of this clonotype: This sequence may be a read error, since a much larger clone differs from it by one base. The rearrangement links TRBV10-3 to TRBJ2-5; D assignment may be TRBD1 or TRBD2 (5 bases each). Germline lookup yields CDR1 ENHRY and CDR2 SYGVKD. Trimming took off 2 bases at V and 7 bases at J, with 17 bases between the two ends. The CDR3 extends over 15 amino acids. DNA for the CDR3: TGTGCCATCAGTGAGAAGGGACCAAGAGAGGGGACCCAGTACTTC. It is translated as CAISEKGPREGTQYF.

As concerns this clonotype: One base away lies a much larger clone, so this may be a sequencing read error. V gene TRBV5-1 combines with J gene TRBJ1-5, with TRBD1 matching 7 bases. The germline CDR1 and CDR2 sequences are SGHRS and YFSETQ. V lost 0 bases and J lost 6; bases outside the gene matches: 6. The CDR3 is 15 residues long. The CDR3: CASSLEGTVSQPQHF. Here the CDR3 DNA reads TGCGCCAGCAGCTTGGAAGGGACAGTTAGTCAGCCCCAGCATTTT.

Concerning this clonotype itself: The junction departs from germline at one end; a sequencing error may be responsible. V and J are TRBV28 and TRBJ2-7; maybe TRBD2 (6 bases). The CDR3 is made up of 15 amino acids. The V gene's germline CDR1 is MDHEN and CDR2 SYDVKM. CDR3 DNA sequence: TGTGGCAGCAGTTCCGAGTGGGAGGCCGCCACCCGCCTCAATTTC. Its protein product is CGSSSEWEAATRLNF.

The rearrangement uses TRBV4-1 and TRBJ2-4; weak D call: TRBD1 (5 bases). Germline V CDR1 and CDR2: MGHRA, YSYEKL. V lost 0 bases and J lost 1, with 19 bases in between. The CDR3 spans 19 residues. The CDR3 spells CASSQDSRGSSPAKNIQYF. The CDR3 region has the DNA TGCGCCAGCAGCCAAGATTCTAGGGGTAGTAGCCCTGCCAAAAACATTCAGTACTTC.

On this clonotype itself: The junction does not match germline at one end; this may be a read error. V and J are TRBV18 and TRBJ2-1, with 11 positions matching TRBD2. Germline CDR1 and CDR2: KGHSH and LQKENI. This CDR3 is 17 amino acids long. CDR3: CASSPTTSGVTYNEQFF. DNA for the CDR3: TGTGCCAGCTCACCTACGACTAGCGGGGTTACCTACAATGAGCAGTTCTTT.

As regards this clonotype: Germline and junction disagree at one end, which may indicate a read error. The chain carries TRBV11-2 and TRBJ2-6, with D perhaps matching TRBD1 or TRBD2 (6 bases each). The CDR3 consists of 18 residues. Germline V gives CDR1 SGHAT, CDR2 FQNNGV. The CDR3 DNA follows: TGCGCCAGCAGCTTAAGAAAGGGGGGCCCCTCTGGGACCAACGTCCTGACTTTC. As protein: CASSLRKGGPSGTNVLTF.

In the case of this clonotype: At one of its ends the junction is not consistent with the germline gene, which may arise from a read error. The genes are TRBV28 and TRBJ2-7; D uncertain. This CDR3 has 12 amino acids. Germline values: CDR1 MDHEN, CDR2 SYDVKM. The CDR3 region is CTSSDINYEQYF. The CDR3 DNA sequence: TGTACCAGCAGTGACATTAACTACGAGCAGTACTTC.

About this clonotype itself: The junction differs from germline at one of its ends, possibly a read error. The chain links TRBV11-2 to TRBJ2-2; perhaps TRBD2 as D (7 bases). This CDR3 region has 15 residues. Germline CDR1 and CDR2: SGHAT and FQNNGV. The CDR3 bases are TGTGCCAGCCTCCCACCGGGAGTGTACACCGGGGGGCTCTGTTTT. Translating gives CASLPPGVYTGGLCF.

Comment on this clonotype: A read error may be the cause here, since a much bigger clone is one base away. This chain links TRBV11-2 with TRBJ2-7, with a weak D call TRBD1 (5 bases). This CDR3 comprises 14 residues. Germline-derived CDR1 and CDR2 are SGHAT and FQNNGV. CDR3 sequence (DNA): TGTGCCAGCAGCTCTAACAGGAACTCCTACGAGCACTACTTC. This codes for CASSSNRNSYEHYF.